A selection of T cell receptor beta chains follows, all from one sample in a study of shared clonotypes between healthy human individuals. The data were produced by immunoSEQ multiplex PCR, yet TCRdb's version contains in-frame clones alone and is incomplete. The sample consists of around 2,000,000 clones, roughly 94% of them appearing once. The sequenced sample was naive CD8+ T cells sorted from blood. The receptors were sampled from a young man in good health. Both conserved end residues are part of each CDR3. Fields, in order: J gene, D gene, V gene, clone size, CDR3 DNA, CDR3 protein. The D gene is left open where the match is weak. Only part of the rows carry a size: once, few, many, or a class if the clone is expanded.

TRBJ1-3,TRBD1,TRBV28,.,TGTGCCAGCAGTTTGGCCCGACAGGGTGTAGAGCCTGGAAACACCATATATTTT,CASSLARQGVEPGNTIYF
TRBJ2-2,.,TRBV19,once,TGTGCCAGGGACGTGAGGGGGACCGGGGAGCTGTTTTTT,CARDVRGTGELFF
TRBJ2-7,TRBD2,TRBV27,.,TGTGCCAGCAGTTATAGCGGGGGGACCTCCTACGAGCAGTACTTC,CASSYSGGTSYEQYF
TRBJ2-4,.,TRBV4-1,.,TGCGCCAGCAGCCAACAGGGAAGGAAAAACATTCAGTACTTC,CASSQQGRKNIQYF
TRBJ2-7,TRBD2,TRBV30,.,TGTGCCTGGAGTGAGGCTCGACTAGCGGGGTCCTACGAGCAGTACTTC,CAWSEARLAGSYEQYF
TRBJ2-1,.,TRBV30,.,TGTGCCTGGAGTGGTTTGACAGGTGCCTCCTACAATGAGCAGTTCTTC,CAWSGLTGASYNEQFF
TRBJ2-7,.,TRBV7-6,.,TGTGCCAGCAGCTTAGCGTACGACTCCCGGGGAGAGCAGTACTTC,CASSLAYDSRGEQYF
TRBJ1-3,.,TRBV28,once,TGTGCCAGCAGCGCTCGGGACAATCGCTCTGGAAACACCATATATTTT,CASSARDNRSGNTIYF
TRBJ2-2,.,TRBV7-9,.,TGTGCCAGCAGCTTCGGCGGGTTCACCGGGGAGCTGTTTTTT,CASSFGGFTGELFF
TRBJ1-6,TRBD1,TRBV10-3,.,TGTGCCATCAGCATAGGACAGGGTGAGGTTTCACCCCTCCACTTT,CAISIGQGEVSPLHF